Presented here are 10 T cell receptor beta chains from one specimen sequenced in a study of T cell changes during pregnancy in multiple sclerosis. TCRdb's copy holds only in-frame clones and misses some; the assay was immunoSEQ multiplex PCR. The sample carries roughly 48,000 clones, 80% to 95% recorded once. This material consisted of CD4+ T cells from peripheral blood mononuclear cells, taken in the second trimester of pregnancy. These receptors originate from a female donor in good health, enrolled as a control in a pregnancy study.

V is TRBV7-9 and J is TRBJ2-2; D gene unclear. The CDR3 loop spans 16 amino acids. Trimming left V 8 bases short and J 1 base short, with 17 bases between. CDR1 SEHNR and CDR2 FQNEAQ come from the germline V gene (reference sequence). CDR3 amino acids: CASRLLFSRNTGELFF. The CDR3 coding sequence is TGTGCCAGCCGCCTCCTTTTCTCCAGGAACACCGGGGAGCTGTTTTTT.

The rearrangement links TRBV28 to TRBJ2-2, with TRBD1 matching 11 bases. Germline assignment: CDR1 MDHEN and CDR2 SYDVKM. The CDR3 length is 18 residues. V lost 5 bases to trimming and J lost 4 bases; unmatched junction nucleotides: 12. CDR3 bases: TGTGCCAGCAGTCCCCTACCCGGACAGGGGGCAGGCACCGGGGAGCTGTTTTTT. This gives the protein CASSPLPGQGAGTGELFF.

The chain uses TRBV4-1 and TRBJ1-2; TRBD1 matches at 7 bases. CDR1 is MGHRA, CDR2 YSYEKL, per germline. There are 15 residues in the CDR3. V trimming: 3 bases; J trimming: 6 bases; junction bases outside the gene matches: 10. This chain's CDR3 is CASSHKTGTWDGYTF. The CDR3 coding sequence is TGCGCCAGCAGCCATAAGACAGGGACGTGGGATGGCTACACCTTC.

The V gene is TRBV7-2, the J gene TRBJ1-1; D remains ambiguous. The ends were cut back, 1 base at V and 0 bases at J, with 6 bases in the middle. CDR3 length: 14 residues. The germline V gene has CDR1 SGHTA and CDR2 FQGNSA. CDR3 region: CASSLEPVNTEAFF. The DNA of the CDR3 is TGTGCCAGCAGCTTAGAGCCGGTGAACACTGAAGCTTTCTTT.

A few counts support this clone. The V call is TRBV2, the J call TRBJ1-1; the D is unclear. There are 11 residues in the CDR3. Trimming removed 3 bases from V and 4 bases from J, with 3 bases in between. Germline CDR1 and CDR2: SNHLY and FYNNEI. The CDR3 region is CASSDGTEAFF. CDR3 DNA: TGTGCCAGCAGTGACGGCACTGAAGCTTTCTTT.

The chain has TRBV9 and TRBJ2-7, with 13 bases matching TRBD2. The V and J ends lost 5 bases and 4 bases, in that order; junction bases with no gene match: 9. The CDR3 is 16 residues long. In germline, CDR1 is SGDLS, CDR2 YYNGEE. CDR3 nucleotides: TGTGCCAGCAGTGGGCCGGGACTAGCGGGATTGTACGAGCAGTACTTC. Protein: CASSGPGLAGLYEQYF.

The rearrangement joins TRBV2 to TRBJ2-3; TRBD1 is a possible D gene (5 bases). The V gene's germline CDR1 is SNHLY and CDR2 FYNNEI. CDR3 size: 10 residues. Deletions cut 7 bases from V and 6 bases from J, with 5 bases between. CDR3 sequence reads: CASKGDTQYF. The CDR3 DNA reads TGTGCCAGCAAGGGGGATACGCAGTATTTT.

The chain carries TRBV5-4 and TRBJ2-7, with 7 bases matching TRBD1. V shed 2 bases and J 7 bases; nucleotides not matched to a gene: 3. Germline-derived CDR1 and CDR2 are SGHNT and YYREEE (reference sequence). The length of the CDR3 is 12 residues. The CDR3 loop reads CASSFTGVEQYF. CDR3 bases: TGTGCCAGCAGCTTTACAGGGGTTGAGCAGTACTTC.

The chain couples TRBV7-9 to TRBJ2-3; D is unresolved. CDR1 is SEHNR and CDR2 is FQNEAQ in the germline V gene (reference sequence). V dropped 3 bases and J dropped 6 bases, with 7 bases sitting between them. The CDR3 spans 12 residues. The CDR3 reads CASSLTADTQYF. The CDR3 DNA reads as TGTGCCAGCAGCTTGACTGCGGATACGCAGTATTTT.

The chain employs TRBV7-2 and TRBJ2-5, with 7 bases lining up with TRBD2. Germline V gene lookup returns CDR1 SGHTA and CDR2 FQGNSA. The CDR3 has 13 amino acids. V was clipped by 3 bases and J by 5 bases; unmatched bases: 3. DNA for the CDR3: TGTGCCAGCAGCTTCGTGGGGGGGGAGACCCAGTACTTC. Residues: CASSFVGGETQYF.